A selection of T cell receptor beta chains follows, all from one sample in a study of Ad26.COV2.S vaccination and SARS-CoV-2 variants. Data came from immunoSEQ multiplex PCR; TCRdb stores just in-frame clones and leaves some out. Among 320,000 or so clones, roughly 90% were seen once, and the ten largest hold around 5.5%. Material: peripheral blood, obtained in a trial of Ad26.COV2.S vaccine versus placebo. These receptors came from a person aged 18 to 65 who received the Ad26.COV2.S COVID-19 vaccine or a placebo. CDR3s include the opening cysteine and the closing phenylalanine or tryptophan. D genes are given only for firm matches. Size is omitted from some rows. Given values are once, few, many or a class for expanded clones.

d_call	j_call	v_call	clone_size	cdr3_nt	cdr3_aa
TRBD2	TRBJ2-1	TRBV11-1	.	TGTGCCAGCAGCCCCCGGCTAGCGGGGCTTGGTGAGCAGTTCTTC	CASSPRLAGLGEQFF
.	TRBJ2-1	TRBV29-1	.	TGCAGCGTTGACTCCGGGACAAATGAGCAGTTCTTC	CSVDSGTNEQFF
.	TRBJ1-5	TRBV27	.	TGTGCCAGCAGTCCTACGGACAGTTCATGGCAGCCCCAGCATTTT	CASSPTDSSWQPQHF
TRBD1	TRBJ2-7	TRBV5-1	.	TGCGCCAGCAGCTTGGCTACAGGGGTCGGCGAGCAGTACTTC	CASSLATGVGEQYF
TRBD1	TRBJ1-4	TRBV5-1	.	TGCGCCAGCAGCCTGGACAGGGTCAATGAAAAACTGTTTTTT	CASSLDRVNEKLFF
.	TRBJ1-5	TRBV7-2	few	TGTGCCAGCAGCGGGGACGGGAATCAGCCCCAGCATTTT	CASSGDGNQPQHF
.	TRBJ1-6	TRBV21-1	.	TGTGCCAGCAGCGAACGCCAGGCCGGGACAGTGAATTCACCCCTCCACTTT	CASSERQAGTVNSPLHF
TRBD1	TRBJ2-1	TRBV18	.	TGTGCCAGCTCACCACCGTTTGGGACAGGAGGAACCAATGAGCAGTTCTTC	CASSPPFGTGGTNEQFF
.	TRBJ2-1	TRBV7-3	once	TGTGCCAGCAGCTTAGAGGGGATAAGCTCCTACAATGAGCAGTTCTTC	CASSLEGISSYNEQFF
TRBD1	TRBJ1-2	TRBV5-6	.	TGTGCCAGCAGCTCGGACTGGACAGGATACGATGGCTACACCTTC	CASSSDWTGYDGYTF
.	TRBJ2-1	TRBV29-1	.	TGCAGCGTTGAAGTCTTAAATGAGCAGTTCTTC	CSVEVLNEQFF
TRBD2	TRBJ2-2	TRBV3-1/TRBV3-2	.	TGTGCCAGCAGCCAGAATGTAGGGACTAGGAGTATGGGAACCGGGGAGCTGTTTTTT	CASSQNVGTRSMGTGELFF
.	TRBJ2-1	TRBV6-5	.	TGTGCCAGCAGTCAATCCCCCTACAATGAGCAGTTCTTC	CASSQSPYNEQFF
TRBD1	TRBJ1-2	TRBV6-6	.	TGTGCCAGCAGTTATCTGACAGGGAACTATGGCTACACCTTC	CASSYLTGNYGYTF
.	TRBJ1-1	TRBV7-2	.	TGTGCCAGCAGCTTCCGGGACATGGACACTGAAGCTTTCTTT	CASSFRDMDTEAFF
.	TRBJ1-2	TRBV2	.	TGTGCCAGCTTCACGGGCAGGGCCTCTAACTATGGCTACACCTTC	CASFTGRASNYGYTF
.	TRBJ2-2	TRBV9	.	TGTGCCAGCAGCGTAGGTGGCGAGTTGCTCTCTCCCGGGGAGCTGTTTTTT	CASSVGGELLSPGELFF
TRBD1	TRBJ2-4	TRBV5-1	.	TGCGCCAGCAGCTCCGGACAGGGGGTACAAAACATTCAGTACTTC	CASSSGQGVQNIQYF
.	TRBJ2-7	TRBV3-1/TRBV3-2	.	TGTGCCAGCAGCCAGAGCTCCTACGAGCAGTACTTC	CASSQSSYEQYF
.	TRBJ1-1	TRBV30	.	TGTGCCTGGATAAGTGCGGTCTACACTGAAGCTTTCTTT	CAWISAVYTEAFF
.	TRBJ1-2	TRBV10-1	few	TGCGCCAGCAGCCCCTCCGGGATACATCATGGCTACACCTTC	CASSPSGIHHGYTF
.	TRBJ1-2	TRBV28	.	TGTGCCAGCAAAACCGGCGGGGGGCAGGACTATGGCTACACCTTC	CASKTGGGQDYGYTF
.	TRBJ2-1	TRBV7-2	.	TGTGCCAGCAGCTTAGTCGGGAGTGTCGGGCACAATGAGCAGTTCTTC	CASSLVGSVGHNEQFF
TRBD2	TRBJ2-3	TRBV3-1/TRBV3-2	.	TGTGCCAGCAGCCAGTCAGTAGCGGGGGGGATGATAACGCAGTATTTT	CASSQSVAGGMITQYF
.	TRBJ2-7	TRBV7-2	.	TGTGCCAGCAGCTTAACCCAGGAGTACGAGCAGTACTTC	CASSLTQEYEQYF
TRBD2	TRBJ2-7	TRBV13	.	TGTGCCAGCAGCTTGAGCGGGGGGACCTCCTACGAGCAGTACTTC	CASSLSGGTSYEQYF
.	TRBJ1-1	TRBV29-1	.	TGCAGCGTTGAAGGCCTGCGGGGGGGCAACACTGAAGCTTTCTTT	CSVEGLRGGNTEAFF
.	TRBJ2-2	TRBV18	.	TGTGCCAGCTCACGGACCGATCCCACCACCGGGGAGCTGTTTTTT	CASSRTDPTTGELFF
TRBD1	TRBJ2-7	TRBV7-2	few	TGTGCCAGCAGCAGGACAGGGGACTACGAGCAGTACTTC	CASSRTGDYEQYF
TRBD2	TRBJ2-1	TRBV7-2	.	TGTGCCAGCAAGCTAAGTCTAGCGGGAGAATGGCAGTTCTTC	CASKLSLAGEWQFF
.	TRBJ1-3	TRBV9	.	TGTGCCAGCAGCGTAAACAGGGCTGGAAACACCATATATTTT	CASSVNRAGNTIYF
.	TRBJ2-1	TRBV13	.	TGTGCCAGCAGCTTAGAGGGGGGGACAGACCACTACAATGAGCAGTTCTTC	CASSLEGGTDHYNEQFF
TRBD1	TRBJ1-1	TRBV7-8	.	TGTGCCAGCAGCCCGACTGCCGGGACAGCCAACACTGAAGCTTTCTTT	CASSPTAGTANTEAFF
.	TRBJ1-1	TRBV27	.	TGTGCCAGCAGTTTTAGTACGGATACGAATGAAGCTTTCTTT	CASSFSTDTNEAFF
TRBD1	TRBJ2-2	TRBV6-5	.	TGTGCCAGCAGTTACGACAGGGCGAACACCGGGGAGCTGTTTTTT	CASSYDRANTGELFF
.	TRBJ2-1	TRBV27	.	TGTGCCAGCAGTTTCCCCGGGAATAGTAAGCAGTTCTTC	CASSFPGNSKQFF
.	TRBJ1-1	TRBV14	few	TGTGCCAGCAGCAGGGTGGGTGCTGCTGAAGCTTTCTTT	CASSRVGAAEAFF
.	TRBJ1-6	TRBV10-2	.	TGCGCCAGCAACGGGGTTTGGAATTCACCCCTCCACTTT	CASNGVWNSPLHF
.	TRBJ2-3	TRBV9	.	TGTGCCAGCAGCGTAGACTGGGCAGATACGCAGTATTTT	CASSVDWADTQYF
.	TRBJ2-7	TRBV4-3	once	TGCGCCAGCAGCCAAGATGTGGCAGGGTCGTTCCCCCACGAGCAGTACTTC	CASSQDVAGSFPHEQYF
TRBD2	TRBJ2-1	TRBV2	.	TGTGCCAGCAGGCCAAGACTAGCGGGGGGGCGGAATGAGCAGTTCTTC	CASRPRLAGGRNEQFF